These T cell receptor beta chains were read from a single sample in a study of blood T cell repertoires in COVID-19. Sequencing used immunoSEQ multiplex PCR; TCRdb keeps in-frame clones, though not all of them. The sample includes 200,000 to 250,000 clones, 75% to 90% seen only once; the top ten take less than 3%. The specimen sequenced was peripheral blood. The receptors originated from a man aged 25-45 years with COVID-19, enrolled during active disease. Both conserved end residues are part of each CDR3. The order of the fields is CDR3 protein, CDR3 DNA, D gene, clone size, J gene, V gene. A D gene is named only where the DNA matches it firmly. A row's size may be missing; if present it is once, few, many or a size class.

CDR3 protein: CASNSLSRRWRDTEAFF
CDR3 DNA: TGTGCCAGCAATTCCCTATCCAGGAGGTGGAGGGACACTGAAGCTTTCTTT
D gene: NA
clone size: NA
J gene: TRBJ1-1
V gene: TRBV27

CDR3 protein: CASSPEVTYEQYF
CDR3 DNA: TGTGCCAGCAGTCCAGAGGTAACCTACGAGCAGTACTTC
D gene: NA
clone size: NA
J gene: TRBJ2-7
V gene: TRBV7-3

CDR3 protein: CASSPGQNNQPQHF
CDR3 DNA: TGCGCCAGCAGCCCGGGACAGAACAATCAGCCCCAGCATTTT
D gene: TRBD1
clone size: once
J gene: TRBJ1-5
V gene: TRBV5-1

CDR3 protein: CSVESPPAGNQETQYF
CDR3 DNA: TGCAGCGTTGAATCCCCCCCGGCAGGGAACCAAGAGACCCAGTACTTC
D gene: NA
clone size: NA
J gene: TRBJ2-5
V gene: TRBV29-1

CDR3 protein: CASSVDRVPISGQFF
CDR3 DNA: TGTGCCAGCAGCGTCGACAGGGTCCCTATAAGCGGGCAGTTCTTC
D gene: TRBD1
clone size: NA
J gene: TRBJ2-1
V gene: TRBV9

CDR3 protein: CASSLSGGVSDTQYF
CDR3 DNA: TGTGCCAGCAGCCTTAGCGGGGGGGTGTCAGATACGCAGTATTTT
D gene: TRBD2
clone size: NA
J gene: TRBJ2-3
V gene: TRBV7-3

CDR3 protein: CASSPFQEQGTEAFF
CDR3 DNA: TGTGCCAGCAGCCCATTCCAGGAACAGGGCACTGAAGCTTTCTTT
D gene: NA
clone size: NA
J gene: TRBJ1-1
V gene: TRBV7-2

CDR3 protein: CASSSLNQPQHF
CDR3 DNA: TGTGCCAGCAGTTCTCTCAATCAGCCCCAGCATTTT
D gene: NA
clone size: NA
J gene: TRBJ1-5
V gene: TRBV28

CDR3 protein: CASTNPGQGSVGNTIYF
CDR3 DNA: TGTGCCAGCACGAATCCGGGACAGGGGTCAGTCGGAAACACCATATATTTT
D gene: TRBD1
clone size: NA
J gene: TRBJ1-3
V gene: TRBV2

CDR3 protein: CASSQVLSGATYEQYF
CDR3 DNA: TGTGCCAGCAGCCAAGTTCTTTCAGGGGCCACCTACGAGCAGTACTTC
D gene: NA
clone size: NA
J gene: TRBJ2-7
V gene: TRBV14

CDR3 protein: CATSDSRYSYEQYF
CDR3 DNA: TGTGCCACCAGTGACTCCCGTTACTCCTACGAGCAGTACTTC
D gene: NA
clone size: NA
J gene: TRBJ2-7
V gene: TRBV24-1

CDR3 protein: CASSSTGGLNTEAFF
CDR3 DNA: TGTGCCAGCAGTTCCACAGGGGGTCTTAACACTGAAGCTTTCTTT
D gene: TRBD1
clone size: NA
J gene: TRBJ1-1
V gene: TRBV28

CDR3 protein: CASSSFRDRATDTQYF
CDR3 DNA: TGTGCCAGCAGCTCCTTCCGGGACAGGGCCACAGATACGCAGTATTTT
D gene: TRBD1
clone size: NA
J gene: TRBJ2-3
V gene: TRBV5-4

CDR3 protein: CSVGPAGATYEQYF
CDR3 DNA: TGCAGCGTCGGACCAGCGGGGGCAACCTACGAGCAGTACTTC
D gene: TRBD2
clone size: NA
J gene: TRBJ2-7
V gene: TRBV29-1

CDR3 protein: CASGGGQGSHGYTF
CDR3 DNA: TGTGCCAGCGGAGGCGGACAGGGGAGTCATGGCTACACCTTC
D gene: TRBD1
clone size: NA
J gene: TRBJ1-2
V gene: TRBV5-6

CDR3 protein: CASSQAPTRVLNEKLFF
CDR3 DNA: TGCGCCAGCAGCCAAGCACCGACCAGGGTCCTTAATGAAAAACTGTTTTTT
D gene: NA
clone size: NA
J gene: TRBJ1-4
V gene: TRBV4-1